This TCR beta chain appears in the sequencing data of a study of shared clonotypes between healthy human individuals. This CDR3 contains 15 residues. Deletions cut 1 base from V and 4 bases from J, with 12 bases between. Germline V gives CDR1 SGHTA, CDR2 FQGNSA. Method: immunoSEQ multiplex PCR; TCRdb's copy keeps in-frame clones and lacks some. The table lists about 2 million clones, 90% to 95% of them singletons, with more than 0.1% in the top ten. Sequencing was done on a sample of naive CD4+ T cells sorted from blood. Regarding subset: CD45RA+ positively selected. The receptor's source is a man younger than 35 in good health. This sequence joins TRBV7-2 and TRBJ2-3, with D perhaps matching TRBD1 (6 bases). CDR3 nucleotide sequence: TGTGCCAGCAGCTTAGGGGGGCAGATGGCAGATACGCAGTATTTT. It codes for CASSLGGQMADTQYF.